The clone carrying this TCR beta chain has only a few counts. Sequencing libraries of naive CD8 cells derived from roughly 20,000 to 1,000,000 sorted cells with 10%, 30% or 50% RNA. One entry per CDR3 protein results from TCRdb running MiXCR on the PCR reads. In the table there are 60,000 to 70,000 distinct CDR3 sequences, over 15% of which are singletons. The data derive from a study of molecular identifiers for immune sequencing clone quantification. J was trimmed by 10 bases and V by 1 base; bases with no gene match: 8. Germline V gives CDR1 SGHNT, CDR2 YENEEA. The CDR3 sequence is 14 residues long.

The chain couples TRBV11-3 to TRBJ1-1; 8 bases are a match to TRBD1. This receptor was identified in a human donor in good health. Some libraries in this study had Jurkat cell RNA spiked in. The specimen was naive CD8+ T cells from blood, with Jurkat cell RNA spiked in. The sample's subset: FACS-sorted CD8+CD4-CCR7+CD45RA+ naive T cells. Here the CDR3 reads CASSLVAGGSAAFF. The CDR3 nucleotides are TGTGCCAGCAGCTTAGTGGCAGGGGGCTCAGCAGCTTTCTTT.